The next 5 T cell receptor beta chains were all read from a single sample in a study of blood T cells in healthy people across ages. A sample-barcoded 5' primer and a J-beta primer mix were used in a second PCR of about 6 to 11 cycles. From the 5' RACE reads, TCRdb called clonotypes with MiXCR, one entry per CDR3 protein. This table has roughly 500,000 distinct CDR3 sequences, roughly a quarter appearing once. Sequences were obtained from blood. These receptor sequences come from a woman in her 70s in good health.

The chain has TRBV5-4 and TRBJ1-2; D remains unclear. Deletions cut 4 bases from V and 4 bases from J, with 11 bases between. The CDR3 totals 13 residues. CDR1 is SGHNT, CDR2 YYREEE, per germline (reference sequence). CDR3: CASSLYGLYGYTF. The CDR3 nucleotides are TGTGCCAGCAGCCTTTACGGCCTCTATGGCTACACCTTC.

The chain carries TRBV18 and TRBJ2-5; D remains ambiguous. The germline CDR1 and CDR2 sequences are KGHSH and LQKENI. CDR3 length equals 13 residues. With 2 bases removed from V and 2 bases from J, the gap between germline ends came to 6 bases. The CDR3 loop is CASSPNLQETQYF. In DNA form, the CDR3 reads TGTGCCAGCTCACCAAACCTGCAAGAGACCCAGTACTTC.

This clonotype was found a few times. The chain links TRBV5-5 to TRBJ1-2; D gene ambiguous. V lost 1 base, J lost 3 bases, and 13 bases lay in between. The CDR3 runs to 15 residues. Germline V gene data show CDR1 as SGHKS and CDR2 as YYEKEE (reference sequence). CDR3 DNA sequence: TGTGCCAGCAGCTTGTCCGACACCCCCTACTATGGCTACACCTTC. Protein product: CASSLSDTPYYGYTF.

This clonotype was counted only a few times. V usage is TRBV24-1 and J usage is TRBJ2-3, with no clear D. CDR1 KGHDR and CDR2 SFDVKD come from the germline V gene. The CDR3 length is 13 residues. Trimming took 0 bases from V and 9 from J, leaving 9 bases between them. CDR3 residues: CATSDLDTATQYF. The DNA for the CDR3 is TGTGCCACCAGTGATTTGGATACAGCGACGCAGTATTTT.

The chain links TRBV5-1 to TRBJ2-5, with TRBD1 matching over 8 bases. With V trimmed by 4 bases and J by 2 bases, 13 bases remained unmatched. This CDR3 is 17 amino acids long. Germline V CDR1 and CDR2: SGHRS, YFSETQ. In nucleotides, the CDR3 is TGCGCCAGCAGCCTCGGACAGGGTGGTCGAAAACAAGAGACCCAGTACTTC. It specifies CASSLGQGGRKQETQYF.